This T cell receptor beta chain was captured in a study of blood T cell repertoires in COVID-19. Study as a whole: Acute and convalescent COVID-19 samples came from the United States, Italy and Spain. PBMCs, B-cell-depleted T cells, or T cells provided the cDNA or gDNA that made up the material.

Per germline, CDR1 LNHDA and CDR2 SQIVND (reference sequence). The CDR3 is 17 amino acids. Trimming at V came to 4 bases and at J to 0 bases, leaving 1 base not matched to a gene. Methods used by the authors: Scientists estimated how many nucleated cells there were by amplifying reference gene primers. Profiled with immunoSEQ multiplex PCR; TCRdb holds only in-frame clones, not every one. D and trimming come from the DNA, and the V and J calls and clone size come from that table. The data show some 62,000 clones, roughly 80% seen once. Specimen: peripheral blood. This chain uses TRBV19 with TRBJ2-2; TRBD2 agrees at 14 bases. The clonotype was recovered from a man aged 55 to 70 with acute or convalescent COVID-19. The CDR3: CASSRGLAGANTGELFF. The DNA for the CDR3 is TGTGCCAGTAGTAGGGGACTAGCGGGAGCGAACACCGGGGAGCTGTTTTTT.